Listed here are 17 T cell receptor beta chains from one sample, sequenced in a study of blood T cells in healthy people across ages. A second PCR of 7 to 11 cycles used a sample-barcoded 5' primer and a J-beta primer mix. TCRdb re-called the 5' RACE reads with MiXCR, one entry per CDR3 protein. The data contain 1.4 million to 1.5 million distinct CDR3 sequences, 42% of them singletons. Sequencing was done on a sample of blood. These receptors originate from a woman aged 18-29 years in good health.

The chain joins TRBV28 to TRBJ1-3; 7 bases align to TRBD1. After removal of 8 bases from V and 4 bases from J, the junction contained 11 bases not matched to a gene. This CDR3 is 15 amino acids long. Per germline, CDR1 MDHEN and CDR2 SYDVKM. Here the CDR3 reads CASWRQGRSGNTIYF. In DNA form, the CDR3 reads TGTGCCAGCTGGAGACAGGGAAGATCGGGAAACACCATATATTTT.

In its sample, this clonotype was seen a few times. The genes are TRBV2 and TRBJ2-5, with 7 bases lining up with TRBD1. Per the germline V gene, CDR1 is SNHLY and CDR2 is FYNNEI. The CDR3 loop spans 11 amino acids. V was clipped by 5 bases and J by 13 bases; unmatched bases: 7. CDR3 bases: TGTGCCAGCAGTCCACAGGGGATGCTGTACTTC. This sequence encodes CASSPQGMLYF. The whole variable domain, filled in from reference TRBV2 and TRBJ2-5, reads EPEVTQTPSHQVTQMGQEVILRCVPISNHLYFYWYRQILGQKVEFLVSFYNNEISEKSEIFDDQFSVERPDGSNFTLKIRSTKLEDSAMYFCASSPQGMLYFGPGTRLLVL.

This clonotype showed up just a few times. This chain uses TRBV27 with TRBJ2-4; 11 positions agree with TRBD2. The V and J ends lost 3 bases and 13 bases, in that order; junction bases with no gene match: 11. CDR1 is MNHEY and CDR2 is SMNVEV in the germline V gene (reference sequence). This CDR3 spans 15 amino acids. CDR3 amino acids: CASSLLTSGGREQYF. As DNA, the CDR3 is TGTGCCAGCAGTTTGCTTACTAGCGGGGGTCGGGAGCAGTACTTC.

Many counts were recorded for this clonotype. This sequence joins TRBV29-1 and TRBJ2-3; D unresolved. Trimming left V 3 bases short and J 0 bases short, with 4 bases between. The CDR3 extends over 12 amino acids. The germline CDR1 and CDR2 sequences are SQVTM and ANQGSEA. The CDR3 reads CSVEVSTDTQYF. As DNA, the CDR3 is TGCAGCGTTGAGGTCAGCACAGATACGCAGTATTTT.

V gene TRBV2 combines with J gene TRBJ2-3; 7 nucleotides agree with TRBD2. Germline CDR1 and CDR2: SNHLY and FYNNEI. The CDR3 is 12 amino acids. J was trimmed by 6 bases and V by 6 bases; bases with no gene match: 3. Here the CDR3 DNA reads TGTGCCAGCAGCGGACTAGAGGATACGCAGTATTTT. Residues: CASSGLEDTQYF.

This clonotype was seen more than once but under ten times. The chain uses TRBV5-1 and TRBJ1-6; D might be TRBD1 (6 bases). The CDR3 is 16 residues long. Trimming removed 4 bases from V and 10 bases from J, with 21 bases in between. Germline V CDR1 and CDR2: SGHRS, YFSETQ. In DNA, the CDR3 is TGCGCCAGCAGCCCATCGACAGGACTGGAGGGATCACCCCTCCACTTT. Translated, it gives CASSPSTGLEGSPLHF.

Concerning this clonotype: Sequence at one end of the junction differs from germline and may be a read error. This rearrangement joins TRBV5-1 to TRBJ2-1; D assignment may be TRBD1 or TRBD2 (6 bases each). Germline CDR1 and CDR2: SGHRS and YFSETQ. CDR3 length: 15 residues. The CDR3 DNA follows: TGCGACAGCAGCTTGAAGGAGGGGGGACACAATGAGCAGTTCTTC. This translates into CDSSLKEGGHNEQFF.

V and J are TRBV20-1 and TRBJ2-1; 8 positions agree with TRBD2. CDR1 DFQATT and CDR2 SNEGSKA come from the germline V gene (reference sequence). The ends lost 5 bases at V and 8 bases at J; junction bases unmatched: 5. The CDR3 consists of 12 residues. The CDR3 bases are TGCAGTGCTCCCCCGCGGGGGGATGAGCAGTTCTTC. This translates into CSAPPRGDEQFF.

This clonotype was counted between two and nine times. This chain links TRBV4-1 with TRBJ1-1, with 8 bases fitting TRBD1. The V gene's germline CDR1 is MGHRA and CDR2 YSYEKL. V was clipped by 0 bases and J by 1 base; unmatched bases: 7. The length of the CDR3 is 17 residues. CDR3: CASSQDHTGGANTEAFF. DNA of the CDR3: TGCGCCAGCAGCCAAGATCACACAGGGGGAGCGAACACTGAAGCTTTCTTT.

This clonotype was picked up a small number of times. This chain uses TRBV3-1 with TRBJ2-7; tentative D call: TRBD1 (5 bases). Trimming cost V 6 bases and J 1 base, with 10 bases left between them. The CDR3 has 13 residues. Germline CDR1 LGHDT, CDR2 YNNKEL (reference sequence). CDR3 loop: CASRKGASYEQYF. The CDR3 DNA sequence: TGTGCCAGCAGGAAAGGGGCGTCCTACGAGCAGTACTTC.

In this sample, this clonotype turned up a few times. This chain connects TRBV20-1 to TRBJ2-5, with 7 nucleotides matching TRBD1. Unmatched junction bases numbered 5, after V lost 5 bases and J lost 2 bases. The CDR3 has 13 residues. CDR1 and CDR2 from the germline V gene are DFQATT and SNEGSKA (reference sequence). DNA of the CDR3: TGCAGTGCTGGCTGGACAGGACAAGAGACCCAGTACTTC. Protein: CSAGWTGQETQYF.

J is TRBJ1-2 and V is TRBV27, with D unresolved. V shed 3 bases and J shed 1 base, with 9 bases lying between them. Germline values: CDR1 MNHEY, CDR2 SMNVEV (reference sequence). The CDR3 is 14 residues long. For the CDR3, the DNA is TGTGCCAGCAGTTTCACCTTCTTTAACTATGGCTACACCTTC. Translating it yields CASSFTFFNYGYTF.

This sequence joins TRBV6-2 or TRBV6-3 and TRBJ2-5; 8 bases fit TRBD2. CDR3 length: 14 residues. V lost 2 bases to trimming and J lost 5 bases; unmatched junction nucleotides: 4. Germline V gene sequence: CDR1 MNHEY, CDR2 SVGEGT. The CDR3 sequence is CASSYDGLAETQYF. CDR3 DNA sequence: TGTGCCAGCAGTTACGACGGACTAGCCGAGACCCAGTACTTC.

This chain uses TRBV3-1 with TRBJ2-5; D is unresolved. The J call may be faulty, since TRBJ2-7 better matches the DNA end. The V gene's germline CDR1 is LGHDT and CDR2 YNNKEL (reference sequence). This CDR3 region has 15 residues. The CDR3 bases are TGTGCCAGCAGCCATGGGGAATTGGATGATCGCGAGCAGTACTTC. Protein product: CASSHGELDDREQYF.

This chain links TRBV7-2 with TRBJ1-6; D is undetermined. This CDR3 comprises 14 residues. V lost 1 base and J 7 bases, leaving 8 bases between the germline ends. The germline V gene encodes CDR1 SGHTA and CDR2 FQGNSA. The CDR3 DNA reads TGTGCCAGCAGCTTAGGAGTCAGAAATTCACCCCTCCACTTT. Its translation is CASSLGVRNSPLHF.

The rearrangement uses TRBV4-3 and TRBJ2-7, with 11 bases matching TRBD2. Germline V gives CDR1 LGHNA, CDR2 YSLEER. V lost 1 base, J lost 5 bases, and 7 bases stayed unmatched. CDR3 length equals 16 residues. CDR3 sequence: CASSQALAGGHHEQYF. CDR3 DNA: TGCGCCAGCAGCCAAGCGTTAGCGGGGGGGCACCACGAGCAGTACTTC.

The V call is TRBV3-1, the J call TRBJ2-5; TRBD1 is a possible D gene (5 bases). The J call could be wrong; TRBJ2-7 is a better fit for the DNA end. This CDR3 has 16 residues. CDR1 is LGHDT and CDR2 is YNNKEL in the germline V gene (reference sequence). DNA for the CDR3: TGTGCCAGCAGCCAAGGGGGCGGCGGTACAGGCTCCGAGCAGTACTTC. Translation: CASSQGGGGTGSEQYF.